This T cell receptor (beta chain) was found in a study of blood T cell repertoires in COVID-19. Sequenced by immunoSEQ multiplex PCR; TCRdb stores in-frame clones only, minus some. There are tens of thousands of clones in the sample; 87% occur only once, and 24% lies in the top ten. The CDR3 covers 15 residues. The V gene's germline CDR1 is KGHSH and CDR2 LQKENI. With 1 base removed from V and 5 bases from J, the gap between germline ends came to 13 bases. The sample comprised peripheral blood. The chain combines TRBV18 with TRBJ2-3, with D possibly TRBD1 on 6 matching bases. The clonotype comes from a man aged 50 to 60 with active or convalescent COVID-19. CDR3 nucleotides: TGTGCCAGCTCACCACGGGGCCGAGGGGGAGATACGCAGTATTTT. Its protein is CASSPRGRGGDTQYF.